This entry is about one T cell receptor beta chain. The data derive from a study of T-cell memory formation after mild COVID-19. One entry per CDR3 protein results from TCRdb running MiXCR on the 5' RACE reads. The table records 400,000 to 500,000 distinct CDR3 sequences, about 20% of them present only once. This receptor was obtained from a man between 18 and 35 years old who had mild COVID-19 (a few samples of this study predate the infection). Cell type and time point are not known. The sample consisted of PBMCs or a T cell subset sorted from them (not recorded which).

As DNA, the CDR3 is TGCAGCGTCGGGACAGGGGTGCCCGGGGAGCTGTTTTTT. Protein: CSVGTGVPGELFF. This chain uses TRBV29-1 with TRBJ2-2; 10 bases fit TRBD1. J gave up 6 bases and V 6 bases, and 4 bases lay outside the gene matches. Germline V CDR1 and CDR2: SQVTM, ANQGSEA. The CDR3 sequence is 13 residues long.